This is a list of T cell receptor beta chains from one sample in a study of cytomegalovirus exposure and HLA in healthy donors. Here immunoSEQ multiplex PCR was the method, and the copy in TCRdb shows in-frame clones only, minus some. The table shows fewer than 200,000 clones, with approximately 84% occurring only once. Sequencing input: PBMCs. These receptors all stem from a man younger than 40 in good health and CMV-seropositive. CDR3s include the opening cysteine and the closing phenylalanine or tryptophan. The D gene is left open where the match is weak. Not all rows give a size; the values are once, few, many and, for expanded clones, a class.

J gene: TRBJ2-2; D gene: TRBD1; clone size: .; V gene: TRBV7-3; CDR3 length: 15; CDR3 DNA: TGTGCCAGCAGCGAGGGGACAGCCGGACCCGGGGAGCTGTTTTTT; CDR3 protein: CASSEGTAGPGELFF
J gene: TRBJ2-2; D gene: .; clone size: .; V gene: TRBV9; CDR3 length: 16; CDR3 DNA: TGTGCCAGCAGCGAGCAGGTCCAAGCCCAAACCGGGGAGCTGTTTTTT; CDR3 protein: CASSEQVQAQTGELFF
J gene: TRBJ2-5; D gene: TRBD2; clone size: .; V gene: TRBV4-2; CDR3 length: 16; CDR3 DNA: TGTGCCAGCTCCCCTAGGGGGCTAGCGGGAGAAGAGACCCAGTACTTC; CDR3 protein: CASSPRGLAGEETQYF
J gene: TRBJ2-1; D gene: TRBD2; clone size: once; V gene: TRBV7-3; CDR3 length: 14; CDR3 DNA: TGTGCCAGCAGCTCTCTTAGCGGGCGGAATGAGCAGTTCTTC; CDR3 protein: CASSSLSGRNEQFF
J gene: TRBJ1-1; D gene: .; clone size: .; V gene: TRBV10-3; CDR3 length: 12; CDR3 DNA: TGTGCCATCAGTGAAGGACAGTCCGAAGCTTTCTTT; CDR3 protein: CAISEGQSEAFF
J gene: TRBJ2-1; D gene: .; clone size: .; V gene: TRBV5-6; CDR3 length: 11; CDR3 DNA: TGTGCCAGCAGGACCGGGATTGAGCAGTTCTTC; CDR3 protein: CASRTGIEQFF
J gene: TRBJ2-1; D gene: .; clone size: .; V gene: TRBV7-3; CDR3 length: 15; CDR3 DNA: TGTGCCAGCAGCTTAATTGGGAGAGAATACAATGAGCAGTTCTTC; CDR3 protein: CASSLIGREYNEQFF
J gene: TRBJ2-2; D gene: .; clone size: .; V gene: TRBV7-2; CDR3 length: 15; CDR3 DNA: TGTGCCAGCAGCTTACAGGGGCAGAACACCGGGGAGCTGTTTTTT; CDR3 protein: CASSLQGQNTGELFF
J gene: TRBJ1-2; D gene: TRBD1; clone size: .; V gene: TRBV6-6; CDR3 length: 15; CDR3 DNA: TGTGCCAGCTGCTTGGGACAGGGGGCTGTCTATGGCTACACCTTC; CDR3 protein: CASCLGQGAVYGYTF
J gene: TRBJ2-3; D gene: TRBD2; clone size: .; V gene: TRBV9; CDR3 length: 14; CDR3 DNA: TGTGCCAGCAGCGTTCTAGCGGCCACAGATACGCAGTATTTT; CDR3 protein: CASSVLAATDTQYF
J gene: TRBJ2-2; D gene: .; clone size: .; V gene: TRBV6-1; CDR3 length: 15; CDR3 DNA: TGTGCCAGCAGTCCCGGGACTGCGAACACCGGGGAGCTGTTTTTT; CDR3 protein: CASSPGTANTGELFF
J gene: TRBJ1-1; D gene: TRBD1; clone size: .; V gene: TRBV29-1; CDR3 length: 12; CDR3 DNA: TGCAGCGGCGTGGACAGGGTGCCTGAAGCTTTCTTT; CDR3 protein: CSGVDRVPEAFF
J gene: TRBJ2-3; D gene: TRBD2; clone size: .; V gene: TRBV9; CDR3 length: 16; CDR3 DNA: TGTGCCAGCAGCGTTACGAGCGGGAGGTTCACAGATACGCAGTATTTT; CDR3 protein: CASSVTSGRFTDTQYF
J gene: TRBJ2-5; D gene: .; clone size: .; V gene: TRBV11-3; CDR3 length: 14; CDR3 DNA: TGTGCCAGCAGCGTCGGAGGGGGCAGTGAGACCCAGTACTTC; CDR3 protein: CASSVGGGSETQYF
J gene: TRBJ2-5; D gene: .; clone size: .; V gene: TRBV21-1; CDR3 length: 17; CDR3 DNA: TGTGCCAGCAGCACCCCGCCTATCCCGGGACAGGGTGAGACCCAGTACTTC; CDR3 protein: CASSTPPIPGQGETQYF
J gene: TRBJ1-4; D gene: .; clone size: .; V gene: TRBV11-2; CDR3 length: 16; CDR3 DNA: TGTGCCAGCAGCTTAAGGGGGGGGGCAGGTGGGGAAAAACTGTTTTTT; CDR3 protein: CASSLRGGAGGEKLFF
J gene: TRBJ2-1; D gene: .; clone size: .; V gene: TRBV5-1; CDR3 length: 13; CDR3 DNA: TGCGCCAGCAGCAGTAACATTGACAATGAGCAGTTCTTC; CDR3 protein: CASSSNIDNEQFF
J gene: TRBJ2-1; D gene: .; clone size: few; V gene: TRBV5-4; CDR3 length: 13; CDR3 DNA: TGTGCCAGCAGCACGACGGAGTACAATGAGCAGTTCTTC; CDR3 protein: CASSTTEYNEQFF
J gene: TRBJ1-2; D gene: TRBD1; clone size: .; V gene: TRBV27; CDR3 length: 17; CDR3 DNA: TGTGCCAGCAGTAGACTACACCTCGGGACAGAAAACTATGGCTACACCTTC; CDR3 protein: CASSRLHLGTENYGYTF
J gene: TRBJ2-7; D gene: .; clone size: .; V gene: TRBV5-5; CDR3 length: 13; CDR3 DNA: TGTGCCAGCAGCCCCCCTACGATCGGCGAGCAGTACTTC; CDR3 protein: CASSPPTIGEQYF
J gene: TRBJ2-2; D gene: .; clone size: once; V gene: TRBV7-9; CDR3 length: 15; CDR3 DNA: TGTGCCAGCAGCTCAAGGGGCGGGGATCCCGGGGAGCTGTTTTTT; CDR3 protein: CASSSRGGDPGELFF
J gene: TRBJ1-5; D gene: .; clone size: .; V gene: TRBV27; CDR3 length: 14; CDR3 DNA: TGTGCCAGCAGTGGGCTGGCCCAAGATCAGCCCCAGCATTTT; CDR3 protein: CASSGLAQDQPQHF
J gene: TRBJ2-5; D gene: .; clone size: few; V gene: TRBV7-9; CDR3 length: 14; CDR3 DNA: TGTTCCAGCAGCTTATGGGCTAGCGAAGAGACCCAGTACTTC; CDR3 protein: CSSSLWASEETQYF
J gene: TRBJ2-5; D gene: .; clone size: .; V gene: TRBV6-5; CDR3 length: 14; CDR3 DNA: TGTGCCAGCACATCGTCGGGTCTAAGGGAGACCCAGTACTTC; CDR3 protein: CASTSSGLRETQYF
J gene: TRBJ1-1; D gene: TRBD1; clone size: .; V gene: TRBV25-1; CDR3 length: 13; CDR3 DNA: TGTGCCAGCAGTTCACCTCAGGGGGCTGAAGCTTTCTTT; CDR3 protein: CASSSPQGAEAFF
J gene: TRBJ2-7; D gene: .; clone size: .; V gene: TRBV10-3; CDR3 length: 13; CDR3 DNA: TGTGCCATCAGTTCCCCTTCAGGCCACGAGCAGTACTTC; CDR3 protein: CAISSPSGHEQYF
J gene: TRBJ1-1; D gene: TRBD1; clone size: .; V gene: TRBV30; CDR3 length: 15; CDR3 DNA: TGTGCCTGGAGTGTAACCCGGACAGGGTACACTGAAGCTTTCTTT; CDR3 protein: CAWSVTRTGYTEAFF
J gene: TRBJ2-7; D gene: .; clone size: .; V gene: TRBV11-3; CDR3 length: 15; CDR3 DNA: TGTGCCAGCAGCTTAGTAGCGGCAAGCTCCTACGAGCAGTACTTC; CDR3 protein: CASSLVAASSYEQYF
J gene: TRBJ1-2; D gene: .; clone size: .; V gene: TRBV19; CDR3 length: 14; CDR3 DNA: TGTGCCAGTAGCGAAATAGGGGGAAACTATGGCTACACCTTC; CDR3 protein: CASSEIGGNYGYTF
J gene: TRBJ1-1; D gene: TRBD1; clone size: .; V gene: TRBV2; CDR3 length: 12; CDR3 DNA: TGTGCCAGCAGTGGAGGGGGCCAGAATGGTTTCTTT; CDR3 protein: CASSGGGQNGFF
J gene: TRBJ1-2; D gene: .; clone size: .; V gene: TRBV7-9; CDR3 length: 15; CDR3 DNA: TGTGCCAGCAGCTTCAGATCCACCTTAAACTATGGCTACACCTTC; CDR3 protein: CASSFRSTLNYGYTF
J gene: TRBJ2-3; D gene: TRBD2; clone size: .; V gene: TRBV10-3; CDR3 length: 15; CDR3 DNA: TGTGCCATCTCCCTAGCGGGAGGGTTAACAGATACGCAGTATTTT; CDR3 protein: CAISLAGGLTDTQYF
J gene: TRBJ2-5; D gene: TRBD2; clone size: .; V gene: TRBV2; CDR3 length: 16; CDR3 DNA: TGTGCCAGCAGTCTAGCGGGAGGATCCTTAAGGGAGACCCAGTACTTC; CDR3 protein: CASSLAGGSLRETQYF
J gene: TRBJ1-2; D gene: .; clone size: .; V gene: TRBV5-1; CDR3 length: 15; CDR3 DNA: TGCGCCAGCAGCTCTACTGGGACATTCAACTATGGCTACACCTTC; CDR3 protein: CASSSTGTFNYGYTF
J gene: TRBJ1-4; D gene: .; clone size: .; V gene: TRBV7-2; CDR3 length: 14; CDR3 DNA: TGTGCCAGCAGCTCACAGGGCCGAAATGAAAAACTGTTTTTT; CDR3 protein: CASSSQGRNEKLFF
J gene: TRBJ2-3; D gene: .; clone size: .; V gene: TRBV29-1; CDR3 length: 13; CDR3 DNA: TGCAGCGTCGCGGAGAGCTTCACAGATACGCAGTATTTT; CDR3 protein: CSVAESFTDTQYF
J gene: TRBJ1-1; D gene: .; clone size: .; V gene: TRBV7-9; CDR3 length: 12; CDR3 DNA: TGTGCCAGCAGCTTCCCAGGCACTGAAGCTTTCTTT; CDR3 protein: CASSFPGTEAFF